This T cell receptor beta chain derives from a study of blood T cell repertoires in COVID-19. The overall study: The study drew acute and convalescent COVID-19 samples from the United States, Italy and Spain.

The junction had 16 bases not matched to a gene; V was cut back by 2 bases and J by 3 bases. Germline assignment: CDR1 ENHRY and CDR2 SYGVKD. The CDR3 spans 19 residues. Profiled with immunoSEQ multiplex PCR; TCRdb holds only in-frame clones, not every one. This sample carries some 200,000 clones, approximately 84% of them seen once, and the ten largest clones take about 6.9%. The gene calls are TRBV10-3 and TRBJ2-7; TRBD1 matches at 10 bases. The sequencing input was peripheral blood. This receptor was taken from a human donor with acute or convalescent COVID-19. The donor label of this sample is uncertain. The CDR3 loop is CAISEPPGDRGTYRYEQYF. The CDR3 DNA reads TGTGCCATCAGTGAGCCCCCGGGGGACAGGGGCACCTATCGCTACGAGCAGTACTTC.